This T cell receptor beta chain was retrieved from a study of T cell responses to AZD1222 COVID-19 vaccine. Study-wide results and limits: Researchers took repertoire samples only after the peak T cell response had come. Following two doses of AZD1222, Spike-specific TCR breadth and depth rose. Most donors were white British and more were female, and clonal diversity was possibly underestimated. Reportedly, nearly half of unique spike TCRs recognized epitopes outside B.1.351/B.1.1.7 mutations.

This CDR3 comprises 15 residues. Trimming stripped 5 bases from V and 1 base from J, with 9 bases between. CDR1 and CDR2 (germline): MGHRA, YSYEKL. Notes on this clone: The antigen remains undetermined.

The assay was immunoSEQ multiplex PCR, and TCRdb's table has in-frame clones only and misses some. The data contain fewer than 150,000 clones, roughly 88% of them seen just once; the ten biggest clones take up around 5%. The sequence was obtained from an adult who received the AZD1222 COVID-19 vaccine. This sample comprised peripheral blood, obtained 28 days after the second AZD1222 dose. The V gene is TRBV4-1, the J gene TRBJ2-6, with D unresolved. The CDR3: CASSSDMSGANVLTF. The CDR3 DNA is TGCGCCAGCAGCTCAGACATGTCTGGGGCCAACGTCCTGACTTTC.